Below, 30 T cell receptor beta chains from the same sample are listed, as sequenced in a study of human T cells and chemical hapten exposure. TCRdb re-called the RACE reads through MiXCR, storing one row per CDR3 protein. Among approximately 180,000 distinct CDR3 sequences listed, almost 30% were seen once. Documented time point: pre-sensitization, week 0. The treatment denotes: therapeutic diphenylcyclopropenone sensitization with weekly scalp DPC. The input for sequencing was whole blood, taken in connection with sensitization to the hapten diphenylcyclopropenone (DPC). These receptors all come from a woman aged 25 to 39 with alopecia areata. Some clones in this sample may be carry-over from other donors' samples.

V gene TRBV30 combines with J gene TRBJ1-1; D may be TRBD1 (6 bases). Between the trimmed V and J ends, which lost 4 bases and 5 bases, there was a span of 14 bases. Germline values: CDR1 GTSNPN, CDR2 SVGIG (reference sequence). This CDR3 has 13 amino acids. CDR3 nucleotides: TGTGCCTGGAATCGGGGGGCAAGGACTGAAGCTTTCTTT. Translating it yields CAWNRGARTEAFF.

A few counts support this clonotype. V gene TRBV29-1 combines with J gene TRBJ2-7; D uncertain. V shed 4 bases and J shed 5 bases, with 12 bases lying between them. The CDR3 spans 12 residues. Germline V CDR1 and CDR2: SQVTM, ANQGSEA. The CDR3 DNA sequence: TGCAGCGTTGCCCCAAGTCCCCACGAGCAGTACTTC. This gives the protein CSVAPSPHEQYF.

V and J are TRBV6-2 or TRBV6-3 and TRBJ1-6; tentative D call: TRBD1 (6 bases). CDR1 is MNHEY, CDR2 SVGEGT, per germline. Trimming took off 7 bases at V and 10 bases at J, with 26 bases between the two ends. The CDR3 runs to 17 residues. In nucleotides, the CDR3 is TGTGCCAGCACCGCCTTACAATGGGCGACAGGCGACTCACCCCTCCACTTT. Translated: CASTALQWATGDSPLHF.

The J gene is TRBJ1-1, the V gene TRBV20-1, with a weak D call TRBD1 (5 bases). Trimming removed 5 bases at V and 8 bases at J, with 15 bases between. The germline V gene encodes CDR1 DFQATT and CDR2 SNEGSKA (reference sequence). CDR3 size: 12 residues. CDR3 coding DNA: TGCAGTGCTCTCCTCCGGGACGGAGAAGCTTTCTTT. This gives the protein CSALLRDGEAFF.

Here the CDR3 reads CASSLAVRLAGQFF. The CDR3 region has the DNA TGTGCCAGCAGCTTAGCGGTTAGGCTAGCGGGCCAGTTCTTC. The chain is built from TRBV7-2 and TRBJ2-1; TRBD2 matches 8 bases. V was clipped by 0 bases and J by 13 bases; unmatched bases: 8. CDR3 length equals 14 residues. Germline assignment: CDR1 SGHTA and CDR2 FQGNSA.

The chain recombines TRBV20-1 with TRBJ2-1, with D possibly being TRBD2 (6 bases). V gave up 2 bases and J gave up 4 bases, with 12 bases separating them. The CDR3 runs 14 residues. In germline, CDR1 is DFQATT, CDR2 SNEGSKA (reference sequence). CDR3 in amino acids: CSARTRDSYNEQFF. The CDR3 DNA follows: TGCAGTGCTAGAACACGGGACTCTTACAATGAGCAGTTCTTC.

CDR3 sequence: CASSLSLEPLHF. The CDR3 DNA is TGTGCCAGCAGTTTATCCTTGGAACCCCTCCACTTT. The V gene is TRBV28, the J gene TRBJ1-6; D not certain. This CDR3 region has 12 residues. V shed 1 base and J shed 12 bases, with 7 bases lying between them. Looked up from germline, CDR1 is MDHEN and CDR2 is SYDVKM.

The chain is built from TRBV28 and TRBJ1-1; D uncertain. V lost 3 bases and J lost 0, with 11 bases in between. The V gene's germline CDR1 is MDHEN and CDR2 SYDVKM. The length of the CDR3 is 15 residues. The CDR3 DNA is TGTGCCAGCAGTTTTCCGCGGCCGTTGAACACTGAAGCTTTCTTT. Protein: CASSFPRPLNTEAFF.

The CDR3 is CSVDQVKGYNEQFF. The CDR3 DNA follows: TGCAGCGTTGATCAGGTGAAAGGCTACAATGAGCAGTTCTTC. The gene calls are TRBV29-1 and TRBJ2-1; D not resolved. V lost 3 bases and J lost 3, with 12 bases in between. This CDR3 has 14 residues. Germline CDR1 reads SQVTM; CDR2 reads ANQGSEA.

The rearrangement joins TRBV12-3 or TRBV12-4 to TRBJ1-1; TRBD1 is a possible D gene (5 bases). The CDR3 sequence is 13 residues long. V lost 3 bases and J lost 6, with 11 bases in between. The CDR3 DNA is TGTGCCAGCAGTTTGGGGCGGGGCCCTGAAGCTTTCTTT. Translation gives CASSLGRGPEAFF.

This clonotype was detected only a few times. The chain joins TRBV5-1 to TRBJ1-5, with 7 bases lining up with TRBD1. Germline trimming cut 0 bases from V and 1 base from J; bases unmatched to any gene: 4. Germline assignment: CDR1 SGHRS and CDR2 YFSETQ. This CDR3 spans 16 amino acids. The CDR3 nucleotides are TGCGCCAGCAGCTTGGGACAGGGAGGGAGCAATCAGCCCCAGCATTTT. As protein: CASSLGQGGSNQPQHF.

CDR3 DNA sequence: TGTGCCAGCAGTTCCCGCCAGGGAGTCGGAGGGCCCCAGCATTTT. The encoded protein is CASSSRQGVGGPQHF. V is TRBV6-2 or TRBV6-3 and J is TRBJ1-5; possible D gene TRBD1, 5 bases. CDR3 length: 15 residues. The V end was cut by 4 bases, the J end by 9 bases, with 19 bases between. Germline CDR1 and CDR2: MNHEY and SVGEGT.

This clonotype was seen a handful of times. The genes are TRBV7-9 and TRBJ2-7, with D possibly TRBD2 on 5 matching bases. The germline CDR1 and CDR2 sequences are SEHNR and FQNEAQ (reference sequence). V was cut by 2 bases and J by 2 bases, with 10 bases left in between. The CDR3 sequence is 14 residues long. The CDR3 sequence: CASSLQGRAYEQYF. In DNA form, the CDR3 reads TGTGCCAGCAGCTTACAAGGGCGGGCCTACGAGCAGTACTTC.

This clonotype has a handful of counts. The genes are TRBV5-1 and TRBJ2-3; D may be TRBD2 (6 bases). CDR1 is SGHRS, CDR2 YFSETQ, per germline. V lost 5 bases to trimming and J lost 1 base, with 14 bases between them. CDR3 length: 15 amino acids. The CDR3 coding sequence is TGCGCCAGCAGTAAGGTCCCTAGCGGCACAGATACGCAGTATTTT. It yields the protein CASSKVPSGTDTQYF.

This chain links TRBV21-1 with TRBJ2-3; the D call TRBD1 from the table was never checked on the DNA. TRBV21-1 is recorded as a pseudogene. CDR3 size: 16 residues. The CDR3 loop is CASSTGQAQLTDTQYF. The CDR3 DNA sequence: TGTGCCAGCAGCACCGGACAGGCACAACTCACAGATACGCAGTATTTT.

J is TRBJ1-2 and V is TRBV28; TRBD1 is a possible D gene (6 bases). There are 13 residues in the CDR3. V was pared by 5 bases and J by 3 bases, with 10 bases between. The germline CDR1 and CDR2 sequences are MDHEN and SYDVKM. The CDR3 region is CASSPDSYYGYTF. The CDR3 DNA is TGTGCCAGCAGTCCGGACAGCTACTATGGCTACACCTTC.

The V call is TRBV11-2, the J call TRBJ2-4, with 11 bases matching TRBD2. There are 19 residues in the CDR3. The V gene end was trimmed by 5 bases and the J gene end by 1 base; junction bases not matched to a gene: 13. Looked up from germline, CDR1 is SGHAT and CDR2 is FQNNGV. CDR3 sequence (DNA): TGTGCCAGCAGCCTAACTAGCGGGAGACTGGGGGCGGCCAAAAACATTCAGTACTTC. It specifies CASSLTSGRLGAAKNIQYF.

The rearrangement uses TRBV20-1 and TRBJ2-1; no reliable D call. V lost 1 base, J lost 7 bases, and 8 bases lay in between. The germline V gene encodes CDR1 DFQATT and CDR2 SNEGSKA (reference sequence). The CDR3 runs to 12 residues. The CDR3 protein is CSARVAANEQFF. Here the CDR3 DNA reads TGCAGTGCTAGAGTCGCCGCAAATGAGCAGTTCTTC.

This chain connects TRBV20-1 to TRBJ2-7; D not certain. V gave up 0 bases and J gave up 2 bases, with 11 bases separating them. The CDR3 spans 14 residues. Germline V gene data show CDR1 as DFQATT and CDR2 as SNEGSKA (reference sequence). The DNA for the CDR3 is TGCAGTGCTAGAGATTATAGTCATACCTACGAGCAGTACTTC. It codes for CSARDYSHTYEQYF.

This clonotype was counted a few times. This chain connects TRBV4-1 to TRBJ2-3, with TRBD2 identical over 12 bases. The germline V gene has CDR1 MGHRA and CDR2 YSYEKL. The CDR3 length is 17 residues. J was trimmed by 3 bases and V by 1 base; bases with no gene match: 5. The CDR3 bases are TGCGCCAGCAGCCAAGTTCTAGCGGGAGGGCCGACAGATACGCAGTATTTT. This codes for CASSQVLAGGPTDTQYF.

The chain has TRBV7-9 and TRBJ1-1; D is undetermined. The length of the CDR3 is 15 residues. Germline V gives CDR1 SEHNR, CDR2 FQNEAQ (reference sequence). Trimming left V 2 bases short and J 5 bases short, with 15 bases between. This chain's CDR3 is CASSLSQSLGTEAFF. The CDR3 region has the DNA TGTGCCAGCAGCTTAAGTCAATCCTTGGGGACTGAAGCTTTCTTT.

This rearrangement joins TRBV20-1 to TRBJ2-2; no firm D call. V was pared by 2 bases and J by 1 base, with 2 bases between. Germline V gives CDR1 DFQATT, CDR2 SNEGSKA (reference sequence). CDR3 size: 12 residues. The CDR3 sequence is CSARQNTGELFF. In DNA form, the CDR3 reads TGCAGTGCTAGACAGAACACCGGGGAGCTGTTTTTT.

The V gene is TRBV5-8, the J gene TRBJ2-2; 13 bases are a match to TRBD2. The CDR3 is made up of 16 amino acids. The ends lost 4 bases at V and 5 bases at J; junction bases unmatched: 5. Germline CDR1 SGHTS, CDR2 YDEGEE. CDR3 sequence (DNA): TGTGCCAGCAGCGCGGGACTAGCGGGGAGTACCGGGGAGCTGTTTTTT. Its protein is CASSAGLAGSTGELFF.

The chain joins TRBV29-1 to TRBJ2-3, with D possibly being TRBD1 (5 bases). Trimming pared 4 bases from V and 2 bases from J, leaving 10 bases between. This CDR3 contains 13 residues. Germline V gene data show CDR1 as SQVTM and CDR2 as ANQGSEA. The CDR3 DNA is TGCAGCGTTGCAGGGTTTTTCACAGATACGCAGTATTTT. Translating gives CSVAGFFTDTQYF.

In its sample, this clonotype was seen a few times. The genes are TRBV12-5 and TRBJ2-2, with a possible D match to TRBD1 (6 bases). This CDR3 comprises 16 residues. Germline V lookup: CDR1 LGHNT, CDR2 FRNRAP. V was pared by 3 bases and J by 0 bases, with 11 bases between. The CDR3 spells CASGFGRDTNTGELFF. The CDR3 region has the DNA TGTGCTAGTGGTTTTGGCCGGGACACGAACACCGGGGAGCTGTTTTTT.

The chain uses TRBV28 and TRBJ2-7, with 8 nucleotides matching TRBD2. Looked up from germline, CDR1 is MDHEN and CDR2 is SYDVKM. V gave up 2 bases and J gave up 3 bases; unmatched junction bases: 3. The CDR3 has 14 amino acids. The CDR3 is CASSLETSVYEQYF. In DNA, the CDR3 is TGTGCCAGCAGTTTAGAGACTAGCGTCTACGAGCAGTACTTC.

The chain carries TRBV11-3 and TRBJ2-4, with D perhaps TRBD2 (6 bases). Germline V gene lookup returns CDR1 SGHNT and CDR2 YENEEA. The CDR3 is 13 amino acids. V lost 4 bases, J lost 9 bases, and 13 bases lay in between. The CDR3 is CASSSGGEFIQYF. CDR3 in DNA: TGTGCCAGCAGCTCCGGAGGGGAGTTCATTCAGTACTTC.

This clonotype was counted a few times. The rearrangement links TRBV5-1 to TRBJ1-4; 7 bases are a match to TRBD1. Germline CDR1 and CDR2: SGHRS and YFSETQ. J gave up 7 bases and V 0 bases, and 6 bases lay outside the gene matches. The CDR3 consists of 15 residues. CDR3 loop: CASSLGTGGSEKLFF. The CDR3, as DNA: TGCGCCAGCAGCTTGGGGACAGGTGGGAGTGAAAAACTGTTTTTT. The full variable domain, completed using reference TRBV5-1 and TRBJ1-4, is KAGVTQTPRYLIKTRGQQVTLSCSPISGHRSVSWYQQTPGQGLQFLFEYFSETQRNKGNFPGRFSGRQFSNSRSEMNVSTLELGDSALYLCASSLGTGGSEKLFFGSGTQLSVL.

The V gene is TRBV21-1, the J gene TRBJ1-6. TRBV21-1 constitutes a pseudogene. The CDR3 loop spans 11 amino acids. CDR3 loop: CATSGNSPLHF. In DNA form, the CDR3 reads TGTGCCACTTCAGGCAATTCACCCCTCCACTTT.

In its sample, this clonotype was seen many times. The rearrangement joins TRBV7-2 to TRBJ2-3; a possible D gene is TRBD2 (5 bases). Trimming shortened V by 5 bases and J by 6 bases, and 18 bases separated the two germline ends. The CDR3 contains 15 residues. Germline V gene data show CDR1 as SGHTA and CDR2 as FQGNSA. CDR3 sequence reads: CASSEVASLGDTQYF. The DNA for the CDR3 is TGTGCCAGCAGCGAAGTTGCTAGCCTGGGGGATACGCAGTATTTT.